This T cell receptor (beta chain) was sequenced in a study of blood T cells in healthy people across ages. Points from the study as a whole: Expanded clonotype changes were possibly confounded by unknown donor CMV status.

A J-beta primer mix and a sample-barcoded 5' primer were used in a second PCR of roughly 6 to 12 cycles. TCRdb re-called the 5' RACE reads with MiXCR, one entry per CDR3 protein. The sample comprises some 730,000 distinct CDR3 sequences, about a fifth of which are singletons, and around 21% rests with the top ten. As regards this clonotype: Its target is unknown.

The sequenced material came from blood. This TCR derives from a man aged 65-85 years in good health.

Here the CDR3 DNA reads TGTGCCAGCAGCTTAAACCGCAATCCGGGACAGGGGGCCCTCCCTAACTATGGCTACACCTTC. Translating it yields CASSLNRNPGQGALPNYGYTF. The chain recombines TRBV7-2 with TRBJ1-2, with TRBD1 matching over 12 bases. V lost 2 bases, J lost 0 bases, and 16 bases stayed unmatched. CDR1 and CDR2 (germline): SGHTA, FQGNSA. This CDR3 has 21 residues.